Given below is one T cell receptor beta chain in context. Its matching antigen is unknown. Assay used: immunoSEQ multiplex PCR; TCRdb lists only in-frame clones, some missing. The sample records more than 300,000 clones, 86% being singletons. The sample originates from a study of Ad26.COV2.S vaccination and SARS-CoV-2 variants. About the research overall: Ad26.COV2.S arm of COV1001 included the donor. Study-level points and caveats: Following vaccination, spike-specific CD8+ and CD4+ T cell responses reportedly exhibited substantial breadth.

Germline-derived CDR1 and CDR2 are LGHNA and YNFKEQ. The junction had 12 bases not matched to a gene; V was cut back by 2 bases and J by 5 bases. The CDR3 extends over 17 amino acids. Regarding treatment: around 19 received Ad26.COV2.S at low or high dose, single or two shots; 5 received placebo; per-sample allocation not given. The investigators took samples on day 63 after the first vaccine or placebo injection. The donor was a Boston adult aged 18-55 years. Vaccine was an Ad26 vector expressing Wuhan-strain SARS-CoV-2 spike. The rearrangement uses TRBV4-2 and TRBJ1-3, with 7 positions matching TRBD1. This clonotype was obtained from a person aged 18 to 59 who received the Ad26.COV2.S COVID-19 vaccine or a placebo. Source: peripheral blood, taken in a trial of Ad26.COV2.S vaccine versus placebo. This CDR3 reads CASSQTSAGTVRNTIYF. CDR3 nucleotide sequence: TGTGCCAGCAGCCAAACCTCGGCTGGGACAGTGAGAAACACCATATATTTT.